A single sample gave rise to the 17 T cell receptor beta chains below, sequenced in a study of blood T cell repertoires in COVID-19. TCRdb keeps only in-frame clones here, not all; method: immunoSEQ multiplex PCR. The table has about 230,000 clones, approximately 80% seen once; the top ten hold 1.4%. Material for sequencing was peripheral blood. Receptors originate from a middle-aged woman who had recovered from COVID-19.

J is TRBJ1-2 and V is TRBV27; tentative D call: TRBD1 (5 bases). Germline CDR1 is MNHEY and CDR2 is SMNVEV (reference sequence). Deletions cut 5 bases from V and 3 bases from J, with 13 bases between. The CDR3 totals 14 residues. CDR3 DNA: TGTGCCAGCAGTCCCCTTACAGGCCACTATGGCTACACCTTC. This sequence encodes CASSPLTGHYGYTF.

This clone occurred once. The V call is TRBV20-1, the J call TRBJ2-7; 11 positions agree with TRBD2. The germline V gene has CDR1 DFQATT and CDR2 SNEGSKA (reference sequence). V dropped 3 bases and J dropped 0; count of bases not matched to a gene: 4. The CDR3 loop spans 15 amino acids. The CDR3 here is CSASALAGDSYEQYF. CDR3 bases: TGCAGTGCTAGTGCACTAGCGGGGGACTCCTACGAGCAGTACTTC.

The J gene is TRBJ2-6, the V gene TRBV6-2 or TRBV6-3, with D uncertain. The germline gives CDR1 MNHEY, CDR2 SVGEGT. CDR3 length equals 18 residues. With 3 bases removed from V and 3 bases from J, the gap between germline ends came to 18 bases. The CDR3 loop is CASSYGPPSLRGANVLTF. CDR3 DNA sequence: TGTGCCAGCAGTTATGGGCCTCCCTCCTTGCGTGGGGCCAACGTCCTGACTTTC.

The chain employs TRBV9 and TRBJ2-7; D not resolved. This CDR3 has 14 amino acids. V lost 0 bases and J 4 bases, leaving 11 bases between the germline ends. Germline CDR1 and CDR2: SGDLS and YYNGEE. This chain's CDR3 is CASSVGQAQYEQYF. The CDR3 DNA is TGTGCCAGCAGCGTAGGGCAGGCCCAATACGAGCAGTACTTC.

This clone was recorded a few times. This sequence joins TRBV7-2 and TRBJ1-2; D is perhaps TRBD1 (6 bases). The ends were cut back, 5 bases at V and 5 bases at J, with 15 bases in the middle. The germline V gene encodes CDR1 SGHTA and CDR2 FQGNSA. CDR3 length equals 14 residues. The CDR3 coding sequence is TGTGCCAGCAGCCTCCACAGGGAGGGATATGGCTACACCTTC. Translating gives CASSLHREGYGYTF.

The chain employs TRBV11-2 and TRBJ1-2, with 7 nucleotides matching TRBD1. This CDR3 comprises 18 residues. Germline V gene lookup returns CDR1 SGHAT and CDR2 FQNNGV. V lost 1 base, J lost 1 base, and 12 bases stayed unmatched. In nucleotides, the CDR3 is TGTGCCAGCAGCTTAGCGTTTCGGGACAGAGTCGATAACTATGGCTACACCTTC. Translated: CASSLAFRDRVDNYGYTF. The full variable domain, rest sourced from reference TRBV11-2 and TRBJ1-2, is EAGVAQSPRYKIIEKRQSVAFWCNPISGHATLYWYQQILGQGPKLLIQFQNNGVVDDSQLPKDRFSAERLKGVDSTLKIQPAKLEDSAVYLCASSLAFRDRVDNYGYTFGSGTRLTVV.

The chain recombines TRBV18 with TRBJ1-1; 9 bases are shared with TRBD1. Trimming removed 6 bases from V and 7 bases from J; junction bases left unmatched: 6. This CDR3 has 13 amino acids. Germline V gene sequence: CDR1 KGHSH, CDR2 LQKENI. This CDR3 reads CASSMTGGGEAFF. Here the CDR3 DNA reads TGTGCCAGCTCGATGACAGGGGGGGGTGAAGCTTTCTTT.

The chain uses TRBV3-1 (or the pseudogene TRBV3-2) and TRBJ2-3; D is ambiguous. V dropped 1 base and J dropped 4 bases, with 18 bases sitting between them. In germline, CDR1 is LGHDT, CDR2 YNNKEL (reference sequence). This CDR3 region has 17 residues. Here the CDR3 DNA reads TGTGCCAGCAGCCAAGGGTTCTCAGGATCCGTGGCAGATACGCAGTATTTT. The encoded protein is CASSQGFSGSVADTQYF.

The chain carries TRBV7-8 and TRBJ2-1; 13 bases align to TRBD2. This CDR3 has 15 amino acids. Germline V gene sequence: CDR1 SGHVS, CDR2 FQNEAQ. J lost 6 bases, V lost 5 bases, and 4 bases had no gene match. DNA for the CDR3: TGTGCCAGCAGCCGACTAGCGGGGGGAATCAATGAGCAGTTCTTC. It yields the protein CASSRLAGGINEQFF.

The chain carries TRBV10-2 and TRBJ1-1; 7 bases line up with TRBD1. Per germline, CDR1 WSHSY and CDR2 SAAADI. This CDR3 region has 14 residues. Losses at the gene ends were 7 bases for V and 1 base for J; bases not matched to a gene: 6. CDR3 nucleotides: TGCGCCAGCACCGGACAGGTCCCGAACACTGAAGCTTTCTTT. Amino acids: CASTGQVPNTEAFF.

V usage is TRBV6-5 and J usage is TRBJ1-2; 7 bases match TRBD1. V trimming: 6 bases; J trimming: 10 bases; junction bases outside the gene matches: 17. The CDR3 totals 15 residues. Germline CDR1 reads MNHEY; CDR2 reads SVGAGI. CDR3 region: CASSPGGTSIKVYTF. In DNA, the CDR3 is TGTGCCAGCAGCCCAGGGGGGACAAGTATTAAAGTCTACACCTTC.

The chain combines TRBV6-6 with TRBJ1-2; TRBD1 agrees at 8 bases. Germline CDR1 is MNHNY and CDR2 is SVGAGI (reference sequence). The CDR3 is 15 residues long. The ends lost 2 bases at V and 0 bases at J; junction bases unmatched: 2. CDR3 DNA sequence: TGTGCCAGCAGTTACGCGACAGGGGCTAACTATGGCTACACCTTC. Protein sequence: CASSYATGANYGYTF.

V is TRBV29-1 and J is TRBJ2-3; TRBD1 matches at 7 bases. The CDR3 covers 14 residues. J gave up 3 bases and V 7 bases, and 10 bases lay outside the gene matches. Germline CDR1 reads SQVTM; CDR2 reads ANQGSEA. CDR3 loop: CSAKTGSVTDTQYF. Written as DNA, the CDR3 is TGCAGCGCGAAGACAGGGAGCGTGACAGATACGCAGTATTTT.

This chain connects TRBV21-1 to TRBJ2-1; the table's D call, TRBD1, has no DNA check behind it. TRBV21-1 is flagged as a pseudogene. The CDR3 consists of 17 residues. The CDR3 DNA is TGTGCCAGCAGCAAAGTAACAGGGAAACTGCCATGCAATGAGCAGTTCTTC. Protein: CASSKVTGKLPCNEQFF.

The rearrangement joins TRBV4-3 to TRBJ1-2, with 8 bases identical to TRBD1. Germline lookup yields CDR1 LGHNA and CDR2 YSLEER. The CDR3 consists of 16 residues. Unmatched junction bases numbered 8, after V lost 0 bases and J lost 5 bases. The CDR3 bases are TGCGCCAGCAGCCAAGATGGTACAGGGGGAACTTATGGCTACACCTTC. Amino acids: CASSQDGTGGTYGYTF.

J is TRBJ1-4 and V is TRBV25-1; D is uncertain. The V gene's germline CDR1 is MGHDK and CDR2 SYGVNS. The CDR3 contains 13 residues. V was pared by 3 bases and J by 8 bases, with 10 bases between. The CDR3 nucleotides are TGTGCCAGCAGTGAGTTAGAAACCGAAAAACTGTTTTTT. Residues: CASSELETEKLFF.

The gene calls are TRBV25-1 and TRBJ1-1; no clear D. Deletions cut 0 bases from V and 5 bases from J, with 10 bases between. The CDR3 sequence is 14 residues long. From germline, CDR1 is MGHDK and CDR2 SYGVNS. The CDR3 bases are TGTGCCAGCAGTGAATATCCGAGGTCAACTGAAGCTTTCTTT. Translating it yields CASSEYPRSTEAFF.